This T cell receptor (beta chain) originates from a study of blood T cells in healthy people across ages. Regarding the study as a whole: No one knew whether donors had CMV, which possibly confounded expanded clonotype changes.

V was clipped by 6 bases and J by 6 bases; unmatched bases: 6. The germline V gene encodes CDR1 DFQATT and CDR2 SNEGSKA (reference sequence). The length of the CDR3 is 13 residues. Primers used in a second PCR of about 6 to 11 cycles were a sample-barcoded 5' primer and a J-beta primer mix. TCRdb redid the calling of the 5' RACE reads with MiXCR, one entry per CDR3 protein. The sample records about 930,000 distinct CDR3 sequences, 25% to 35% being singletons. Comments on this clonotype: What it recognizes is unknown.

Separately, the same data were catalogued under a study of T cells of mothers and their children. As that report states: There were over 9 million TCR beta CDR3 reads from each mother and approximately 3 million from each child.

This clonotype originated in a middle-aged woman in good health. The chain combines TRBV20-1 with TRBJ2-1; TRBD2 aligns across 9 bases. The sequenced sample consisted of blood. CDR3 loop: CSAMGLASNEQFF. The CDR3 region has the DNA TGCAGTGCAATGGGACTAGCAAGCAATGAGCAGTTCTTC.